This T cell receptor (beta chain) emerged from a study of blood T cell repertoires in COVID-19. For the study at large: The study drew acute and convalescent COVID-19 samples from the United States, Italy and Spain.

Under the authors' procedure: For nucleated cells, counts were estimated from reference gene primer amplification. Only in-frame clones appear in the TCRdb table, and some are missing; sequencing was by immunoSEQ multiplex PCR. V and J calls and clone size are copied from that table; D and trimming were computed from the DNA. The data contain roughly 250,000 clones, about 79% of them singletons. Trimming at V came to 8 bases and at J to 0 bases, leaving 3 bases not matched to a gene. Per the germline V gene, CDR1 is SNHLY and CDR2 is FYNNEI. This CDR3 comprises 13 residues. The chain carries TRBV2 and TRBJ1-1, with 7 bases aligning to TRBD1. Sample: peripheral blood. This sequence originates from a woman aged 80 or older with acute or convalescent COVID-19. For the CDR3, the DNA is TGTGCCAGCGGGGGACAGATGAACACTGAAGCTTTCTTT. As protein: CASGGQMNTEAFF.